The present T cell receptor (beta chain) was sequenced within a study of blood T cell repertoires in COVID-19. Original handling: Amplifying reference gene primers gave estimates of nucleated cell counts. The table came from immunoSEQ multiplex PCR; TCRdb's copy has only in-frame clones and leaves some out. That table is the source of V, J and clone size, and D and trimming were worked out from the DNA. The profile shows 100,000 to 150,000 clones, approximately 74% of them singletons. CDR1 SGHTA and CDR2 FQGNSA come from the germline V gene. This CDR3 spans 14 amino acids. The ends were cut back, 1 base at V and 3 bases at J, with 7 bases in the middle.

The sequenced material came from peripheral blood. The clonotype originates from a woman in her seventies with acute or convalescent COVID-19. The chain has TRBV7-2 and TRBJ1-3, with a weak D call TRBD1 (5 bases). CDR3 nucleotides: TGTGCCAGCAGCTTAGTAGGGGATGGAAACACCATATATTTT. Translating gives CASSLVGDGNTIYF. Full variable domain (remainder filled in from reference TRBV7-2 and TRBJ1-3): GAGVSQSPSNKVTEKGKDVELRCDPISGHTALYWYRQSLGQGLEFLIYFQGNSAPDKSGLPSDRFSAERTGGSVSTLTIQRTQQEDSAVYLCASSLVGDGNTIYFGEGSWLTVV.